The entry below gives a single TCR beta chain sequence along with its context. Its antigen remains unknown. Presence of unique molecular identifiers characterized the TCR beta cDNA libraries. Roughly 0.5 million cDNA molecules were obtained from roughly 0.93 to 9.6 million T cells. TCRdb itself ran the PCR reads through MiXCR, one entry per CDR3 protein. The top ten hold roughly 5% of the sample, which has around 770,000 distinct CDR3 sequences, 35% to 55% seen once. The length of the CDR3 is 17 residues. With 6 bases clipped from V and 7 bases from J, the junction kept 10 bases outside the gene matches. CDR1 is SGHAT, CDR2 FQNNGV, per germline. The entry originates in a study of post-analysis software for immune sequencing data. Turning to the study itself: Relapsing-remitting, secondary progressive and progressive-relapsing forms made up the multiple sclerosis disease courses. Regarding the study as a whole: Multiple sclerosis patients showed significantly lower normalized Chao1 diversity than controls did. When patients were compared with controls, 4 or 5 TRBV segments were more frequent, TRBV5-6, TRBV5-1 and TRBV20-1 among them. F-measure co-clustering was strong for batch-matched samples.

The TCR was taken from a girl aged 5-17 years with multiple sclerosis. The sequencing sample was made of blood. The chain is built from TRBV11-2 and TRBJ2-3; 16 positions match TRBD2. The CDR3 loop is CASSSGLAGGFLNTQYF. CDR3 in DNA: TGTGCCAGCAGTTCGGGACTAGCGGGAGGGTTTCTGAATACGCAGTATTTT.